One TCR beta chain is described in this entry. The target of this receptor is not known. Trimming accounts for 1 base at V and 6 bases at J, while the number of junction bases matched to no gene is 8. Including the terminal cysteine and phenylalanine, the CDR3 comprises 18 residues. Only the CDR3 region is kept as DNA, spanning 54 bases read in frame from base 1. The germline V gene specifies LGHNA as CDR1 and YSLEER as CDR2. The cohort was made up of several hundred healthy bone marrow donors. All cohort members were sampled while nominally healthy, although unrecorded immune exposures were likely present. The donor tested CMV seropositive and was one of the 289 seropositive cohort members. Each donor provided a peripheral blood sample, and peripheral blood mononuclear cells were used for TCR beta sequencing. Genomic DNA was extracted from the blood cell samples with the Qiagen DNeasy Blood Extraction Kit.

This entry belongs to a study of cytomegalovirus exposure and HLA in healthy donors (dated by TCRdb to about 2017). For context, the study as a whole: In an earlier analysis of roughly 590 of the donors, 276 Gb of sequence data and 117 million unique TCR beta sequences from roughly 190 million T cells were reported. An earlier analysis of 500 to 750 of the donors applied high-throughput TCR beta sequencing to assess whether each TCR beta V gene segment acted as functional or pseudogenic. Along with the approximately 620-subject first cohort, a separate validation cohort of approximately 110 different subjects was used. Among 300 to 450 genotyped donors of the cohort, an average of about 240,000 unique TCR beta nucleotide sequences were sequenced per donor, roughly 18% of them non-productive. The study used immunosequencing to profile the T cell repertoires of approximately 630 subjects and linked those repertoires to cytomegalovirus serostatus. Every repertoire in the discovery cohort had been generated on one and the same sequencing platform. The study aimed to test whether signatures of past pathogen exposure could be identified by cataloging public T cell receptors. To predict cytomegalovirus infection status, the study brought together high-throughput TCR immunosequencing, statistical association of individual TCRs with disease status, and machine learning. Typing coverage differed by locus: A, B, C, DRB1 and DQB1 were typed in roughly 620-640 donors, DQA1 in 522, DPA1 in over 600, and DPB1 in 450 to 490. An early release that covered fewer than 800 HLA-typed donors contained 250 to 350 gigabases of sequencing data and approximately 85 million unique TCR sequences. Rather than using new phenotypic data, the later analysis identified candidate immune exposures from TCR beta sequences and from how often those sequences occurred across donors. HLA typing covered class I and class II loci at four-digit resolution. Donor age, sex, ethnicity and CMV serostatus were compiled together with the repertoire data. A later analysis re-analyzed previously published TCR beta repertoires from approximately 670 donors and added high-resolution HLA genotyping to study TCR occurrence patterns. A later genetic analysis took genome-wide SNP genotypes for about three fifths of the 666 donors and used that subset as a discovery cohort. Four or five DR-DQ haplotypes were handled as single units for association and clustering because linkage in the cohort was strong. Among the approximately 400 genotyped donors, roughly 80% belonged to the genetic ancestry cluster associated with self-reported Caucasian donors.

The paper as a whole reports these results and caveats: In this cohort, only TCR beta chains were sequenced, and detectable features were limited by the absence of alpha or paired-chain data. The only immune exposure information available for the cohort was CMV serostatus. A cluster of highly shared sequence variants was judged likely to be a technical artifact of the sequencing pipeline. In a later analysis, HLA-associated TCR beta chains showed more clonal expansion and lower generation probabilities than non-associated chains that were equally common. Linkage disequilibrium might explain the correlated functional status among segregating V segments, but an unknown experimental factor could not be ruled out. Across donors, most TCR sequences were observed very rarely, whereas some public TCRs were present in many individuals. The classifier was reported to diagnose cytomegalovirus status with high specificity and sensitivity in both the original and validation cohorts. Specific HLA alleles were associated with 16,951 TCR beta sequences at a false discovery rate of 0.05 in a later analysis. The 87-base-pair reads could not distinguish some IMGT-functional V segments, including TRBV6-2 and TRBV6-3, so those segments were excluded. HLA typing was unavailable for some donors at each locus, so association tests used only the typed subset. The study gave a list of over 150 TCR beta chains associated with cytomegalovirus. When HLA alleles, especially DR and DQ, strongly co-occurred, TCR associations were difficult to assign to individual alleles. In an earlier analysis of around 600 of the donors, most TCR beta V segments appeared in productive rearrangements about 87% or about 30% of the time, broadly matching IMGT annotations. A later genetic analysis associated a missense DCLRE1C variant with V-gene and J-gene trimming of TCR beta chains, and an independent cohort replicated the association. In a later analysis, most CMV-associated TCR beta chains were found to appear HLA-restricted, with HLA associations seemingly driven largely by CMV exposure. Compared with the approximately 700-donor mean, donors in an Asian-associated ancestry cluster had fewer N-insertions in productive TCRs, according to a later genetic analysis. A further reported finding was that TCR beta sequences accurately predicted the HLA-A and HLA-B alleles for most subjects in the first cohort. Some 16 rarely observed V segments, including chromosome 9 orphons, were excluded from the earlier analysis of almost 600 of the donors because counts were too low. According to a later analysis, TCR association rates differed among HLA loci, with DRB1 alleles showing the most associated TCRs and HLA-C alleles showing the fewest. The presence/absence analyses assumed that sequencing depth was roughly uniform across donors, and that assumption may not be true. Several of the top co-occurrence clusters appeared to be linked to parvovirus B19, influenza, CMV and Epstein-Barr virus, according to a later analysis. In vitro tests confirmed that three of the cytomegalovirus-associated TCR beta chains recognize cytomegalovirus antigens. The authors suggested that the approach could potentially be generalized to other disease states and immunological phenotypes.

Library preparation was by the immunoSEQ multiplex PCR assay. The multiplex PCR relied on a mix of 60 forward primers for TCR Vbeta segments and 13 reverse primers for TCR Jbeta segments. A multiplex PCR assay on genomic DNA amplified the CDR3 region of rearranged TCR beta genes. The Illumina HiSeq System was used to sequence the amplified TCR beta libraries as 87-base-pair reads. The published analysis was carried out like this. A later analysis counted 65 million to 90 million unique TCR beta chains across the 550 to 750 repertoires, and around 9.9 million of these chains were shared by at least two donors. A nearest-neighbor algorithm error-corrected the raw reads and collapsed the reads into unique sequences, merging closely related sequences to remove PCR and sequencing errors. V, D and J gene segments were assigned by aligning CDR3 sequences to IMGT reference sequences. For a sequence to be retained, at least a six-nucleotide match to both a V gene segment and a J gene segment was required. Rearrangements were classified as productive when the CDR3 lacked stop codons and remained in frame with V and J, and all other rearrangements were classified as non-productive. Following IMGT convention, CDR3 was defined as the stretch from the second conserved V-encoded cysteine up to the conserved J-encoded phenylalanine. In an earlier analysis of just under 600 of the donors, sequences lacking an unambiguous match to a single V gene segment were excluded. In an earlier analysis of several hundred of the donors, V segments were called functional above 56.7% productive rearrangements and were called segregating when the between-donor standard deviation exceeded 5%. A statistical classification framework was built to diagnose cytomegalovirus status from the catalog of TCR beta chain sequences. In a later analysis, V and J genes were assigned by comparing TCR nucleotide sequences against IMGT/GENE-DB human TR gene sequences. In a later analysis, CDR3 sequences and most-parsimonious VDJ recombination scenarios were assigned using the TCRdist pipeline. In a later analysis, each TCR beta chain was defined by its CDR3 amino acid sequence together with its V-gene family, and reads without a unique V-gene family were excluded. As a way to deal with suspected cross-contamination and a sequencing artifact, a later analysis dropped approximately 570 nucleotide sequences that were highly shared and had low generation probability. In a later analysis, a clonal expansion index for each public chain was calculated from normalized within-repertoire ranks of inferred template counts. In a later analysis, generation probabilities were computed with a VDJ recombination model fitted to out-of-frame rearrangements, and the resulting probabilities were checked against IGoR. In a later analysis, hypergeometric tests were used to score TCR-TCR, TCR-HLA and TCR-CMV co-occurrence, with a repertoire-size bias correction applied to TCR pairs. A later analysis estimated false discovery rates by permuting HLA or CMV assignments 20 times. In a later analysis, co-occurring TCRs were grouped with DBSCAN, and TCRdist sequence similarity was added when clustering was performed within HLA-allele-positive subsets. Repertoires with fewer than 30,000 or more than 120,000 public chains, plus five repertoires with anomalous nucleotide sharing, were excluded from co-occurrence clustering. Not all clones reach the TCRdb copy of this immuneACCESS table, which keeps in-frame sequences only. Checked studies attribute under half of the gap to unresolved V genes and leave the rest unexplained. The DNA was the basis for D and trimming; V, J and clone size are from that table. For this sample, the table gives about 35,000 clones. Clones ranked in the top ten supply 3.5% to 5% of the sample.

The receptor was derived from a woman aged 40 to 50 in good health and CMV-seropositive. The chain is made from TRBV4-3 and TRBJ2-1, with TRBD2 matching 14 junction bases. Sequencing input: PBMCs. The DNA sequence follows: TGCGCCAGCAGCCAAGCGTGGAGACTAGCGGGAGGGGCCAATGAGCAGTTCTTC. Its product reads: CASSQAWRLAGGANEQFF.